A single sample is the source of the 20 T cell receptor beta chains below, sequenced in a study of blood T cells in healthy people across ages. Alongside a J-beta primer mix, a sample-barcoded 5' primer served in a second PCR lasting about 7 to 11 cycles. From the 5' RACE reads, TCRdb called clonotypes with MiXCR, one entry per CDR3 protein. The repertoire holds 980,000 or so distinct CDR3 sequences, with 45% to 50% as singletons. Sequenced sample: blood. All receptors come from a young man in good health.

With respect to this clonotype: A much larger clone is a single base away; this may be a read error. This rearrangement joins TRBV6-5 to TRBJ2-1; 11 bases map to TRBD2. Germline V CDR1 and CDR2: MNHEY, SVGAGI. The CDR3 runs 14 residues. J lost 9 bases, V lost 7 bases, and 8 bases had no gene match. The CDR3, as DNA: TGTGCCAGCAAAAGAGGACTAGCGGGCGTTGAGCAGTTCTTC. It encodes CASKRGLAGVEQFF.

This clonotype appeared once. The chain joins TRBV6-5 to TRBJ2-5; no definite D call. This CDR3 has 13 residues. The germline V gene has CDR1 MNHEY and CDR2 SVGAGI. The ends were cut back, 5 bases at V and 4 bases at J, with 11 bases in the middle. CDR3 protein: CASSTGQVETQYF. CDR3 sequence (DNA): TGTGCCAGCAGTACCGGGCAGGTAGAGACCCAGTACTTC.

The sample holds a few counts of this clonotype. The V call is TRBV20-1, the J call TRBJ2-7; D ambiguous. V was pared by 6 bases and J by 4 bases, with 13 bases between. This CDR3 is 12 amino acids long. CDR1 and CDR2 from the germline V gene are DFQATT and SNEGSKA (reference sequence). CDR3 residues: CSAIGTAYEQYF. CDR3 nucleotide sequence: TGCAGTGCAATTGGAACAGCGTACGAGCAGTACTTC.

This clonotype has a handful of counts. The chain is built from TRBV6-5 and TRBJ2-1; 10 nucleotides agree with TRBD1. Germline assignment: CDR1 MNHEY and CDR2 SVGAGI. This CDR3 has 16 residues. With 4 bases clipped from V and 8 bases from J, the junction kept 11 bases outside the gene matches. CDR3 DNA sequence: TGTGCCAGCAGTTCCACCGGGACAGGGGCCCGGGATGAGCAGTTCTTC. Protein: CASSSTGTGARDEQFF.

The chain is built from TRBV6-1 and TRBJ2-5; D is perhaps TRBD2 (5 bases). V lost 6 bases and J 6 bases, leaving 17 bases between the germline ends. Germline V gene data show CDR1 as MNHNS and CDR2 as SASEGT. This CDR3 comprises 14 residues. The CDR3 is CASSRGGNIQTQYF. The DNA for the CDR3 is TGTGCCAGCAGCCGTGGAGGAAACATACAGACCCAGTACTTC.

This clonotype showed up just a few times. The V call is TRBV3-1, the J call TRBJ1-2; the D gene is possibly TRBD1 (5 bases). The germline V gene has CDR1 LGHDT and CDR2 YNNKEL (reference sequence). This CDR3 comprises 15 residues. V dropped 1 base and J dropped 4 bases, with 13 bases sitting between them. The CDR3 sequence is CASSQASGTGYGYTF. The CDR3 coding sequence is TGTGCCAGCAGCCAAGCCTCAGGGACGGGCTATGGCTACACCTTC.

This chain joins TRBV4-1 and TRBJ1-2; 9 nucleotides agree with TRBD1. V was clipped by 3 bases and J by 4 bases; unmatched bases: 6. CDR1 is MGHRA, CDR2 YSYEKL, per germline. The CDR3 spans 15 residues. The CDR3 region is CASSQDRGSVYGYTF. CDR3 in DNA: TGCGCCAGCAGCCAGGACAGGGGATCTGTCTATGGCTACACCTTC.

The sample holds a few counts of this clonotype. The chain is built from TRBV25-1 and TRBJ2-1; D is unclear. V was pared by 3 bases and J by 7 bases, with 4 bases between. CDR3 length: 11 amino acids. Germline CDR1 and CDR2: MGHDK and SYGVNS. CDR3 protein: CASSEKNEQFF. CDR3 nucleotide sequence: TGTGCCAGCAGTGAGAAAAATGAGCAGTTCTTC. Variable domain in full (rest from reference TRBV25-1 and TRBJ2-1): EADIYQTPRYLVIGTGKKITLECSQTMGHDKMYWYQQDPGMELHLIHYSYGVNSTEKGDLSSESTVSRIRTEHFPLTLESARPSHTSQYLCASSEKNEQFFGPGTRLTVL.

The rearrangement uses TRBV3-1 and TRBJ1-1; 7 positions match TRBD1. CDR3 length: 15 residues. Germline trimming cut 4 bases from V and 7 bases from J; bases unmatched to any gene: 12. CDR1 LGHDT and CDR2 YNNKEL come from the germline V gene (reference sequence). CDR3 bases: TGTGCCAGCAGCCCTTTTACAGGGGTGAGGGGTGAAGCTTTCTTT. Translating it yields CASSPFTGVRGEAFF.

The chain has TRBV20-1 and TRBJ1-2; D might be TRBD1 (5 bases). The CDR3 covers 12 residues. The germline gives CDR1 DFQATT, CDR2 SNEGSKA (reference sequence). Trimming pared 5 bases from V and 4 bases from J, leaving 11 bases between. The CDR3 sequence is CSAPTEFYGYTF. For the CDR3, the DNA is TGCAGTGCTCCGACAGAATTCTATGGCTACACCTTC.

This clonotype was seen only a few times. The rearrangement uses TRBV28 and TRBJ2-1; the match to TRBD2 covers 8 bases. V dropped 4 bases and J dropped 4; count of bases not matched to a gene: 6. The CDR3 runs to 15 residues. Germline V gene data show CDR1 as MDHEN and CDR2 as SYDVKM. CDR3 sequence: CASSSRGGPYNEQFF. For the CDR3, the DNA is TGTGCCAGCAGTTCTCGGGGGGGCCCTTACAATGAGCAGTTCTTC.

Remarks on this clonotype: Just one base apart from a much larger clone, this may be a read error. The gene calls are TRBV20-1 and TRBJ2-4; D is possibly TRBD2 (7 bases). Germline V CDR1 and CDR2: DFQATT, SNEGSKA (reference sequence). The CDR3 sequence is 14 residues long. The CDR3 sequence: CSARDMRGRNIQHF. The CDR3, as DNA: TGCAGTGCTAGAGATATGCGGGGGCGAAACATTCAGCACTTC.

Comments on this clonotype: One end of the junction is discordant with germline, which a read error may explain. The CDR3 reads CASSVSEAYEQYF. The CDR3 coding sequence is TGTGCTAGCAGCGTTTCTGAAGCCTACGAGCAGTACTTC. The chain joins TRBV7-7 to TRBJ2-7; D is ambiguous. The V gene's germline CDR1 is SSHAT and CDR2 FNYEAQ (reference sequence). There are 13 residues in the CDR3.

CDR3 coding DNA: TGTGCCAGCAGTTCGGACAGGGGGAATGATGGCTACACCTTC. Translation gives CASSSDRGNDGYTF. The chain joins TRBV28 to TRBJ1-2; 10 bases align to TRBD1. The CDR3 contains 14 residues. J lost 6 bases, V lost 4 bases, and 5 bases had no gene match. From germline, CDR1 is MDHEN and CDR2 SYDVKM.

This chain joins TRBV4-1 and TRBJ2-7, with D possibly TRBD1 on 6 matching bases. Germline values: CDR1 MGHRA, CDR2 YSYEKL. V was cut by 0 bases and J by 5 bases, with 14 bases left in between. This CDR3 contains 15 residues. CDR3 residues: CASSQDSNRENEQYF. The CDR3 DNA reads as TGCGCCAGCAGCCAAGATTCGAACAGGGAAAACGAGCAGTACTTC.

The chain has TRBV20-1 and TRBJ2-1; 7 positions match TRBD1. The CDR3 has 16 amino acids. Germline CDR1 reads DFQATT; CDR2 reads SNEGSKA (reference sequence). V lost 2 bases and J lost 0; bases outside the gene matches: 7. The CDR3 DNA sequence: TGCAGTGCTAGATCCGAGACAGGGCGCTCCTACAATGAGCAGTTCTTC. It encodes CSARSETGRSYNEQFF.

The chain has TRBV13 and TRBJ2-7; 11 nucleotides align to TRBD2. The CDR3 spans 16 residues. V was clipped by 4 bases and J by 9 bases; unmatched bases: 14. Germline CDR1 and CDR2: PRHDT and FYEKMQ (reference sequence). The CDR3 region is CASSSGRLAGFPLQYF. Here the CDR3 DNA reads TGTGCCAGCAGCTCCGGACGACTAGCGGGGTTCCCGCTGCAGTACTTC.

This clonotype was counted once. A much larger clone differs from this one at a single base, so this may be a read error. The rearrangement uses TRBV27 and TRBJ1-2; 8 nucleotides align to TRBD1. CDR1 is MNHEY, CDR2 SMNVEV, per germline (reference sequence). The CDR3 consists of 12 residues. This CDR3 is CAGSTGGYGYTF. The CDR3 coding sequence is TGTGCCGGCAGCACAGGGGGCTATGGCTACACCTTC.

The chain recombines TRBV28 with TRBJ2-7; D might be TRBD1 (6 bases). Germline lookup yields CDR1 MDHEN and CDR2 SYDVKM. V was pared by 5 bases and J by 1 base, with 12 bases between. The CDR3 covers 14 residues. The CDR3 bases are TGTGCCAGCAGTGACAGGCATCGGTCCTACGAGCAGTACTTC. Encoded protein: CASSDRHRSYEQYF. Based on the CDR3 plus reference TRBV28 and TRBJ2-7, the full variable domain is DVKVTQSSRYLVKRTGEKVFLECVQDMDHENMFWYRQDPGLGLRLIYFSYDVKMKEKGDIPEGYSVSREKKERFSLILESASTNQTSMYLCASSDRHRSYEQYFGPGTRLTVT.

This clonotype appeared many times. The CDR3 region is CASSLVPGGLTDTQYF. As DNA, the CDR3 is TGCGCCAGCAGCTTGGTTCCAGGGGGCCTCACAGATACGCAGTATTTT. The chain carries TRBV5-1 and TRBJ2-3, with TRBD1 matching over 8 bases. With 0 bases clipped from V and 2 bases from J, the junction kept 5 bases outside the gene matches. CDR3 length: 16 amino acids. Germline values: CDR1 SGHRS, CDR2 YFSETQ.